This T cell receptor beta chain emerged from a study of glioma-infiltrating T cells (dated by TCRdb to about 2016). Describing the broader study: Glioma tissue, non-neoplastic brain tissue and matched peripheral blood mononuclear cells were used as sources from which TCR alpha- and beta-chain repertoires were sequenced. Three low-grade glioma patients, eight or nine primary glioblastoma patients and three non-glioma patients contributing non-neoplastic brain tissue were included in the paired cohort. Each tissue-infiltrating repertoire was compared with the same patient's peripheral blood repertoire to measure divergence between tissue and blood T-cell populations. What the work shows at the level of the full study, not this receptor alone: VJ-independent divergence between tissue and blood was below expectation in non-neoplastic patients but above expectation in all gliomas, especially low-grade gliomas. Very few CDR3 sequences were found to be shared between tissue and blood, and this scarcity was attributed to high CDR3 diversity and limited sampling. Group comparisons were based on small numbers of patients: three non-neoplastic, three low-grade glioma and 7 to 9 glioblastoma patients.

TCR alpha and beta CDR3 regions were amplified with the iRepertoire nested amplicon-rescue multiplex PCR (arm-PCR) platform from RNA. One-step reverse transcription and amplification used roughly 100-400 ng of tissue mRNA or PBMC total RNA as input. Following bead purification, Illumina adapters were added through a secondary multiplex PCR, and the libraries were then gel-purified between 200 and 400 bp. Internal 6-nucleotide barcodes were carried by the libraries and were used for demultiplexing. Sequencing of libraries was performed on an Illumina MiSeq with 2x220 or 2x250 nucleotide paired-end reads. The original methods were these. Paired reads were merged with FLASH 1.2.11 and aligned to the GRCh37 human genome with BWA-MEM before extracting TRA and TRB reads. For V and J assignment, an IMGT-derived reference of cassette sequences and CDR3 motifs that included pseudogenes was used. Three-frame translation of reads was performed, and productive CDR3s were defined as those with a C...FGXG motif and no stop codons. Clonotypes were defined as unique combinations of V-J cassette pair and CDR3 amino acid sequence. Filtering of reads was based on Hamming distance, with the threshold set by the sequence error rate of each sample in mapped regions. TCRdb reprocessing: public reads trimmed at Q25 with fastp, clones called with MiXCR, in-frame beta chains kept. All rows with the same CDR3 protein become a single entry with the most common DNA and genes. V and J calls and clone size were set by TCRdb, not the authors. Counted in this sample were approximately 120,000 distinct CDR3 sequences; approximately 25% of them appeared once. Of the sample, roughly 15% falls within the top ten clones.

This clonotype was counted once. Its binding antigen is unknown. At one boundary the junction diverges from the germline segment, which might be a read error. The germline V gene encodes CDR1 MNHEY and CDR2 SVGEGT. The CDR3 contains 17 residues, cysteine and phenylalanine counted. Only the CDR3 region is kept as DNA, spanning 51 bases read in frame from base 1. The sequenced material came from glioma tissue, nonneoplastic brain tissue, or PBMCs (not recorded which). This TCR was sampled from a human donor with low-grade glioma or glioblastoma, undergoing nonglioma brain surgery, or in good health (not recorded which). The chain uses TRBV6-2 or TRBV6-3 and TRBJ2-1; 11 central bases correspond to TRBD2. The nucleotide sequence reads TGTGCCAGCGGTTACTCGAGAAGAACTAGCGGGAGTAATAAGCAGTTCTTC. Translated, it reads CASGYSRRTSGSNKQFF.